The 26 T cell receptor beta chains below all came from one sample that was sequenced in a study of identifying expanded T cells in peripheral blood. The repertoire was sequenced with immunoSEQ multiplex PCR; TCRdb's copy has only in-frame clones and lacks some. This sample has fewer than 65,000 clones; around 87% occur once, and the top ten carry approximately 4.7%. The material sequenced was blood. Source of these receptors: a person aged 18-70 years in good health.

The rearrangement links TRBV6-1 to TRBJ2-5; a weak D match, TRBD2 (7 bases). The germline V gene has CDR1 MNHNS and CDR2 SASEGT. Trimming removed 11 bases at V and 2 bases at J, with 15 bases between. The CDR3 is made up of 13 amino acids. CDR3 amino acids: CAVGGAVQETQYF. DNA of the CDR3: TGTGCCGTAGGGGGGGCGGTTCAAGAGACCCAGTACTTC.

The V call is TRBV29-1, the J call TRBJ1-2, with TRBD1 matching over 9 bases. Germline V lookup: CDR1 SQVTM, CDR2 ANQGSEA. This CDR3 comprises 13 residues. The V segment lost 4 bases and the J segment 8 bases; nucleotides outside the gene matches: 8. The CDR3 nucleotides read TGCAGCGTTGTCACAGGGGGCTCTAGGGGCTACACCTTC. Amino acids: CSVVTGGSRGYTF. The full variable domain, rest sourced from reference TRBV29-1 and TRBJ1-2, is SAVISQKPSRDICQRGTSLTIQCQVDSQVTMMFWYRQQPGQSLTLIATANQGSEATYESGFVIDKFPISRPNLTFSTLTVSNMSPEDSSIYLCSVVTGGSRGYTFGSGTRLTVV.

The chain is built from TRBV5-6 and TRBJ2-7; a possible D gene is TRBD1 (5 bases). The germline gives CDR1 SGHDT, CDR2 YYEEEE. Trimming pared 0 bases from V and 3 bases from J, leaving 7 bases between. The CDR3 runs to 13 residues. In nucleotides, the CDR3 is TGTGCCAGCAGCTTGGCAGGGCTCTACGAGCAGTACTTC. This encodes CASSLAGLYEQYF.

The J gene is TRBJ2-1, the V gene TRBV5-1; 9 bases match TRBD1. The V gene's germline CDR1 is SGHRS and CDR2 YFSETQ. Trimming removed 4 bases from V and 6 bases from J; junction bases left unmatched: 8. There are 15 residues in the CDR3. The DNA of the CDR3 is TGCGCCAGCAGCGTGACCGGGACAGGGACCAATGAGCAGTTCTTC. It is translated as CASSVTGTGTNEQFF. Full variable domain (missing parts from reference TRBV5-1 and TRBJ2-1): KAGVTQTPRYLIKTRGQQVTLSCSPISGHRSVSWYQQTPGQGLQFLFEYFSETQRNKGNFPGRFSGRQFSNSRSEMNVSTLELGDSALYLCASSVTGTGTNEQFFGPGTRLTVL.

The rearrangement uses TRBV6-6 and TRBJ1-6, with D possibly TRBD1 on 5 matching bases. The length of the CDR3 is 14 residues. Trimming cost V 5 bases and J 7 bases, with 12 bases left between them. Germline lookup yields CDR1 MNHNY and CDR2 SVGAGI (reference sequence). This CDR3 reads CASSTGTANSPLHF. The CDR3 nucleotides are TGTGCCAGCAGTACCGGGACTGCAAATTCACCCCTCCACTTT.

A word on this clone: One end of the junction fails to match germline, which may point to a read error. This chain connects TRBV7-3 to TRBJ2-2, with D perhaps matching TRBD1 or TRBD2 (5 bases each). Germline loops: CDR1 SGHTA, CDR2 FQGTGA. This CDR3 has 14 amino acids. The chain's CDR3 is CVSSLVGTTGELFF. The CDR3 bases are TGTGTCAGCAGCTTAGTAGGGACCACCGGGGAGCTGTTTTTT.

This rearrangement joins TRBV27 to TRBJ2-3, with D possibly TRBD1 on 5 matching bases. The CDR3 is made up of 14 amino acids. V lost 4 bases and J 4 bases, leaving 12 bases between the germline ends. Germline V gene sequence: CDR1 MNHEY, CDR2 SMNVEV (reference sequence). Written as DNA, the CDR3 is TGTGCCAGCAGTTACCAGGGCCCCCCAGATACGCAGTATTTT. This gives the protein CASSYQGPPDTQYF.

The chain carries TRBV13 and TRBJ2-3; D call uncertain. CDR1 and CDR2 from the germline V gene are PRHDT and FYEKMQ (reference sequence). The CDR3 is 11 amino acids. V lost 5 bases and J 2 bases, leaving 2 bases between the germline ends. The CDR3 nucleotides are TGTGCCAGCAGCATCACAGATACGCAGTATTTT. Translating gives CASSITDTQYF.

This chain connects TRBV5-1 to TRBJ2-7; possibly TRBD1 or TRBD2 for D (6 bases each). Germline values: CDR1 SGHRS, CDR2 YFSETQ. The CDR3 spans 15 residues. Trimming pared 0 bases from V and 2 bases from J, leaving 12 bases between. CDR3 sequence: CASSLAEGGPYEQYF. CDR3 coding DNA: TGCGCCAGCAGCTTGGCCGAGGGGGGCCCCTACGAGCAGTACTTC.

The chain employs TRBV27 and TRBJ1-2, with D perhaps TRBD1 (6 bases). Germline assignment: CDR1 MNHEY and CDR2 SMNVEV (reference sequence). CDR3 length: 16 residues. Trimming took 3 bases from V and 4 from J, leaving 18 bases between them. The CDR3 DNA reads TGTGCCAGCAGTTTCTTAGACAGGAGGCGAGGCTATGGCTACACCTTC. This gives the protein CASSFLDRRRGYGYTF.

This chain's CDR3 is CASSVGLAVSYNEQFF. The CDR3 DNA follows: TGTGCCAGCAGCGTAGGCCTAGCGGTCTCCTACAATGAGCAGTTCTTC. The V call is TRBV9, the J call TRBJ2-1, with 7 bases lining up with TRBD2. J gave up 0 bases and V 0 bases, and 3 bases lay outside the gene matches. The CDR3 loop spans 16 amino acids. Germline loops: CDR1 SGDLS, CDR2 YYNGEE.

The J gene is TRBJ1-3, the V gene TRBV14, with 7 bases that match TRBD1. V shed 4 bases and J 7 bases; nucleotides not matched to a gene: 10. The germline V gene has CDR1 SGHDN and CDR2 FVKESK. This CDR3 contains 15 residues. This chain's CDR3 is CASSRGDREWNTIYF. The CDR3 region has the DNA TGTGCCAGCAGCCGGGGAGACAGGGAATGGAACACCATATATTTT.

This chain connects TRBV30 to TRBJ2-5, with D possibly being TRBD1 or TRBD2 (6 bases each). There are 13 residues in the CDR3. V was clipped by 5 bases and J by 0 bases, with 10 bases between them. Germline V gene lookup returns CDR1 GTSNPN and CDR2 SVGIG (reference sequence). DNA for the CDR3: TGTGCCTGGGAAGGGGGGTACCAAGAGACCCAGTACTTC. Its translation is CAWEGGYQETQYF.

The rearrangement links TRBV4-3 to TRBJ2-1; no reliable D call. Trimming removed 3 bases at V and 4 bases at J, with 13 bases between. Germline V gives CDR1 LGHNA, CDR2 YSLEER. The CDR3 runs to 15 residues. The CDR3 DNA reads as TGCGCCAGCAGCCAGTCTAACGGTGATTACAATGAGCAGTTCTTC. This sequence encodes CASSQSNGDYNEQFF.

This chain joins TRBV7-2 and TRBJ2-1; unclear D gene. CDR3 size: 10 residues. V was trimmed by 6 bases and J by 4 bases, leaving 1 base between them. The germline gives CDR1 SGHTA, CDR2 FQGNSA. In DNA, the CDR3 is TGTGCCAGCAGATACAATGAGCAGTTCTTC. Amino acids: CASRYNEQFF.

The chain has TRBV7-9 and TRBJ1-2; TRBD1 agrees at 8 bases. The V segment lost 4 bases and the J segment 2 bases; nucleotides outside the gene matches: 9. CDR3 length: 16 residues. The germline gives CDR1 SEHNR, CDR2 FQNEAQ (reference sequence). The CDR3 DNA is TGTGCCAGCAGCTATCAAGGTGGACAGGGCAACTATGGCTACACCTTC. This encodes CASSYQGGQGNYGYTF. Filled out from reference TRBV7-9 and TRBJ1-2, the complete variable domain reads DTGVSQNPRHKITKRGQNVTFRCDPISEHNRLYWYRQTLGQGPEFLTYFQNEAQLEKSRLLSDRFSAERPKGSFSTLEIQRTEQGDSAMYLCASSYQGGQGNYGYTFGSGTRLTVV.

The chain is built from TRBV6-1 and TRBJ2-3, with TRBD1 matching over 11 bases. Germline V lookup: CDR1 MNHNS, CDR2 SASEGT. V was pared by 5 bases and J by 4 bases, with 5 bases of the junction left unmatched. The CDR3 contains 15 residues. The CDR3 region has the DNA TGTGCCAGCAGTCCTGGACAGGGGGCTGCAGATACGCAGTATTTT. Protein product: CASSPGQGAADTQYF.

This clone appeared a few times. The gene calls are TRBV19 and TRBJ2-1, with D perhaps assigned TRBD1 or TRBD2 (5 bases each). Germline V CDR1 and CDR2: LNHDA, SQIVND (reference sequence). CDR3 size: 13 residues. V lost 3 bases to trimming and J lost 10 bases, with 13 bases between them. The CDR3, as DNA: TGTGCCAGTAGTATTTCGACGAGGGGCGAGCAGTTCTTC. This codes for CASSISTRGEQFF.

The table lists this clone with a count of one. J is TRBJ2-3 and V is TRBV5-1; 8 nucleotides align to TRBD1. The V and J ends lost 3 bases and 0 bases, in that order; junction bases with no gene match: 3. Germline CDR1 is SGHRS and CDR2 is YFSETQ. There are 15 residues in the CDR3. CDR3 residues: CASSSDRESTDTQYF. The CDR3 coding sequence is TGCGCCAGCAGCTCGGACAGGGAAAGCACAGATACGCAGTATTTT. The full variable domain, its missing parts supplied by reference TRBV5-1 and TRBJ2-3, is KAGVTQTPRYLIKTRGQQVTLSCSPISGHRSVSWYQQTPGQGLQFLFEYFSETQRNKGNFPGRFSGRQFSNSRSEMNVSTLELGDSALYLCASSSDRESTDTQYFGPGTRLTVL.

This clone was seen more than once but under ten times. The V call is TRBV6-4, the J call TRBJ2-1; TRBD1 or TRBD2 may be the D gene (5 bases each). Germline CDR1 is MRHNA and CDR2 is SNTAGT. The CDR3 is 16 residues long. V was trimmed by 0 bases and J by 0 bases, leaving 9 bases between them. This CDR3 is CASSDSGVSSYNEQFF. For the CDR3, the DNA is TGTGCCAGCAGTGACTCGGGGGTGAGCTCCTACAATGAGCAGTTCTTC.

V usage is TRBV7-3 and J usage is TRBJ2-3; TRBD2 matches 11 bases. The CDR3 is 15 amino acids. Germline CDR1 and CDR2: SGHTA and FQGTGA. V was clipped by 5 bases and J by 6 bases; unmatched bases: 7. In DNA form, the CDR3 reads TGTGCCAGCAGCCTGACTAGCGGGATAGGGGATACGCAGTATTTT. Translating it yields CASSLTSGIGDTQYF.

CDR3 amino acids: CASSKSAKNIQYF. The CDR3, as DNA: TGTGCCAGCAGTAAATCAGCCAAAAACATTCAGTACTTC. The chain is built from TRBV6-6 and TRBJ2-4, with no clear D. V was cut by 5 bases and J by 0 bases, with 5 bases left in between. Germline loops: CDR1 MNHNY, CDR2 SVGAGI (reference sequence). This CDR3 is 13 amino acids long.

The V call is TRBV19, the J call TRBJ1-4; no clear D gene. Germline CDR1 and CDR2: LNHDA and SQIVND (reference sequence). This CDR3 spans 15 amino acids. The V gene lost 9 bases and the J gene lost 3 bases, with 17 bases spanning the gap. Written as DNA, the CDR3 is TGTGCCAGCAGTTGGGCGCGGGAATCTAATGAAAAACTGTTTTTT. The encoded protein is CASSWARESNEKLFF. Using reference TRBV19 and TRBJ1-4 for the parts outside the CDR3, the full variable domain is DGGITQSPKYLFRKEGQNVTLSCEQNLNHDAMYWYRQDPGQGLRLIYYSQIVNDFQKGDIAEGYSVSREKKESFPLTVTSAQKNPTAFYLCASSWARESNEKLFFGSGTQLSVL.

The rearrangement links TRBV9 to TRBJ2-3; D ambiguous. This CDR3 comprises 17 residues. Germline lookup yields CDR1 SGDLS and CDR2 YYNGEE. The ends were cut back, 1 base at V and 0 bases at J, with 15 bases in the middle. The CDR3 DNA follows: TGTGCCAGCAGCGTATTCATGGGGTTGGAGAGCACAGATACGCAGTATTTT. As protein: CASSVFMGLESTDTQYF.

This clone was seen more than once but under ten times. The chain combines TRBV7-9 with TRBJ1-1; 8 bases are a match to TRBD1. Germline lookup yields CDR1 SEHNR and CDR2 FQNEAQ (reference sequence). The CDR3 loop spans 16 amino acids. The junction had 12 bases not matched to a gene; V was cut back by 5 bases and J by 4 bases. The CDR3: CASSVQGGGLSTEAFF. CDR3 sequence (DNA): TGTGCCAGCAGCGTACAGGGGGGTGGGTTGAGCACTGAAGCTTTCTTT.

V and J are TRBV28 and TRBJ1-5; D is undetermined. CDR1 and CDR2 from the germline V gene are MDHEN and SYDVKM. V gave up 6 bases and J gave up 2 bases, with 14 bases separating them. There are 15 residues in the CDR3. CDR3 sequence (DNA): TGTGCCAGCAGGACCAGTAGAGAAGGCAATCAGCCCCAGCATTTT. This gives the protein CASRTSREGNQPQHF.